Presented here are 25 T cell receptor beta chains from one specimen sequenced in a study of T cells in Graves' hyperthyroidism and ophthalmopathy. There were TCR beta CDR3 regions amplified from RNA transcripts. RT-PCR in the first round (using the HTBI primer set) targeted the TCR CDR3. TCRdb ran MiXCR on the multiplex PCR reads and lists one entry per CDR3 protein. Of 540,000 or so distinct CDR3 sequences listed, 15% to 18% are singletons. Sequences were obtained from blood. The receptors here all came from a woman aged 25 to 39 with Graves' hyperthyroidism.

This clonotype came up a few times. The chain has TRBV27 and TRBJ2-7; D is undetermined. Trimming pared 0 bases from V and 0 bases from J, leaving 6 bases between. This CDR3 comprises 14 residues. The germline V gene encodes CDR1 MNHEY and CDR2 SMNVEV (reference sequence). The DNA for the CDR3 is TGTGCCAGCAGTTTATCGGCACCCTCCTACGAGCAGTACTTC. Translating it yields CASSLSAPSYEQYF.

Ten or more counts support this clonotype. V and J are TRBV20-1 and TRBJ2-3; 11 bases are a match to TRBD2. The CDR3 runs to 19 residues. Germline V gene data show CDR1 as DFQATT and CDR2 as SNEGSKA (reference sequence). With 1 base clipped from V and 0 bases from J, the junction kept 12 bases outside the gene matches. The CDR3 bases are TGCAGTGCTAGAGCCCGTCCCGGGACTAGCGGAAGCAGCACAGATACGCAGTATTTT. Protein sequence: CSARARPGTSGSSTDTQYF.

This clonotype was counted between two and nine times. The chain links TRBV7-2 to TRBJ2-2; a possible D gene is TRBD2 (5 bases). Germline lookup yields CDR1 SGHTA and CDR2 FQGNSA. This CDR3 comprises 16 residues. V shed 0 bases and J shed 3 bases, with 11 bases lying between them. Written as DNA, the CDR3 is TGTGCCAGCAGCTTAGCTAGCGCGCTTGACACCGGGGAGCTGTTTTTT. This translates into CASSLASALDTGELFF.

This clonotype was seen many times. The rearrangement uses TRBV10-3 and TRBJ1-1; D is perhaps TRBD1 (6 bases). The CDR3 is 14 residues long. The germline V gene encodes CDR1 ENHRY and CDR2 SYGVKD. V lost 0 bases and J 5 bases, leaving 10 bases between the germline ends. CDR3 in amino acids: CAISESKGGTEAFF. In DNA, the CDR3 is TGTGCCATCAGTGAGTCTAAGGGGGGGACTGAAGCTTTCTTT.

This clonotype was seen repeatedly, ten times or more. The chain carries TRBV20-1 and TRBJ2-5; no reliable D call. Trimming stripped 2 bases from V and 2 bases from J, with 9 bases between. Germline V gene sequence: CDR1 DFQATT, CDR2 SNEGSKA (reference sequence). The CDR3 covers 13 residues. The CDR3 region is CSARIQPQETQYF. The CDR3 DNA is TGCAGTGCTAGAATTCAACCGCAAGAGACCCAGTACTTC.

This clonotype was observed at least ten times. The gene calls are TRBV7-2 and TRBJ2-4; a possible D gene is TRBD1 (5 bases). V gave up 3 bases and J gave up 7 bases, with 10 bases separating them. The CDR3 consists of 13 residues. The germline CDR1 and CDR2 sequences are SGHTA and FQGNSA. As DNA, the CDR3 is TGTGCCAGCAGCTTTGCAGGGTCCAACATTCAGTACTTC. Its translation is CASSFAGSNIQYF.

In its sample, this clonotype was seen a few times. A much larger clone lies one base from this, so it may be a read error. The rearrangement links TRBV14 to TRBJ2-1, with 9 bases lining up with TRBD2. The germline V gene encodes CDR1 SGHDN and CDR2 FVKESK. The CDR3 contains 16 residues. The CDR3: CASSQVSGSLYNERFF. The CDR3 DNA follows: TGTGCCAGCAGCCAAGTTAGCGGGAGTCTGTACAATGAGCGGTTCTTC.

This clonotype was picked up a small number of times. The J gene is TRBJ1-5, the V gene TRBV6-1; D unresolved. This CDR3 has 15 amino acids. CDR1 is MNHNS, CDR2 SASEGT, per germline. V shed 6 bases and J shed 0 bases, with 12 bases lying between them. Here the CDR3 reads CASSSTGYSNQPQHF. The CDR3 DNA sequence: TGTGCCAGCAGCTCGACTGGATATAGCAATCAGCCCCAGCATTTT.

The V call is TRBV19, the J call TRBJ1-5, with D maybe TRBD1 (5 bases). Per the germline V gene, CDR1 is LNHDA and CDR2 is SQIVND (reference sequence). The CDR3 runs to 15 residues. Trimming took off 7 bases at V and 3 bases at J, with 16 bases between the two ends. In DNA form, the CDR3 reads TGTGCCAGTACCATCCGAGGGGTATTCAATCAGCCCCAGCATTTT. Translation: CASTIRGVFNQPQHF.

A few counts support this clonotype. The V call is TRBV10-2, the J call TRBJ2-7; D not resolved. The CDR3 loop spans 13 amino acids. Trimming took 6 bases from V and 3 from J, leaving 12 bases between them. From germline, CDR1 is WSHSY and CDR2 SAAADI. The CDR3 here is CASSAESDYEQYF. The CDR3 DNA sequence: TGCGCCAGCAGCGCCGAGTCCGACTACGAGCAGTACTTC.

In this sample, this clonotype turned up many times. V and J are TRBV20-1 and TRBJ2-5; TRBD1 agrees at 7 bases. The CDR3 runs 14 residues. Trimming at V came to 3 bases and at J to 2 bases, leaving 6 bases not matched to a gene. Germline CDR1 and CDR2: DFQATT and SNEGSKA (reference sequence). This CDR3 is CSARRGTAQETQYF. The CDR3 DNA is TGCAGTGCTAGGAGGGGGACAGCACAAGAGACCCAGTACTTC.

This chain joins TRBV6-1 and TRBJ1-6; TRBD1 matches at 9 bases. This CDR3 spans 18 amino acids. CDR1 and CDR2 (germline): MNHNS, SASEGT. Unmatched junction bases numbered 14, after V lost 6 bases and J lost 5 bases. The DNA of the CDR3 is TGTGCCAGCAGCTCCGGGACAGGGACCGGTTGGGATAATTCACCCCTCCACTTT. It translates to CASSSGTGTGWDNSPLHF.

This clonotype came up many times. This rearrangement joins TRBV3-1 to TRBJ2-3, with D unclear. The CDR3 sequence is 11 residues long. The germline CDR1 and CDR2 sequences are LGHDT and YNNKEL (reference sequence). Trimming shortened V by 3 bases and J by 7 bases, and 5 bases separated the two germline ends. CDR3 in amino acids: CASSQQYTQYF. As DNA, the CDR3 is TGTGCCAGCAGCCAGCAGTATACGCAGTATTTT.

This clonotype has only a few counts. At one end, the junction sequence differs from germline, possibly due to a read error. The CDR3 is CASRARTGSDEQYF. The CDR3, as DNA: TGTGCCAGCAGAGCCCGGACAGGCTCCGACGAGCAGTACTTC. V usage is TRBV6-1 and J usage is TRBJ2-7; 7 bases are a match to TRBD1. Germline V gene lookup returns CDR1 MNHNS and CDR2 SASEGT. The CDR3 is 14 residues long.

This clonotype was seen more than once but under ten times. The chain employs TRBV27 and TRBJ1-1, with TRBD1 as a possible D gene (5 bases). This CDR3 is 13 amino acids long. The germline V and J ends were trimmed by 6 bases and 4 bases, with 12 bases remaining between them. In germline, CDR1 is MNHEY, CDR2 SMNVEV (reference sequence). The CDR3 is CASRTYGGTEAFF. CDR3 DNA: TGTGCCAGCAGAACCTACGGGGGCACTGAAGCTTTCTTT.

At least ten counts were recorded for this clonotype. The chain carries TRBV2 and TRBJ1-2; D remains ambiguous. This CDR3 is built from 12 residues. Trimming cost V 7 bases and J 4 bases, with 10 bases left between them. The germline CDR1 and CDR2 sequences are SNHLY and FYNNEI. CDR3 nucleotide sequence: TGTGCCAGCACGGAGGTTGGCTATGGCTACACCTTC. Translating gives CASTEVGYGYTF.

The chain combines TRBV19 with TRBJ1-2, with TRBD1 matching 8 bases. Trimming took 2 bases from V and 3 from J; bases not matched to a gene: 5. From germline, CDR1 is LNHDA and CDR2 SQIVND (reference sequence). The length of the CDR3 is 15 residues. In DNA, the CDR3 is TGTGCCAGTAGTATATTAGGACAGGGAGACTATGGCTACACCTTC. Translating gives CASSILGQGDYGYTF. The whole variable domain, filled in from reference TRBV19 and TRBJ1-2, reads DGGITQSPKYLFRKEGQNVTLSCEQNLNHDAMYWYRQDPGQGLRLIYYSQIVNDFQKGDIAEGYSVSREKKESFPLTVTSAQKNPTAFYLCASSILGQGDYGYTFGSGTRLTVV.

In its sample, this clonotype was seen many times. The rearrangement joins TRBV7-9 to TRBJ2-7; D might be TRBD1 (6 bases). Germline V gives CDR1 SEHNR, CDR2 FQNEAQ (reference sequence). Trimming left V 3 bases short and J 3 bases short, with 12 bases between. This CDR3 region has 14 residues. The DNA for the CDR3 is TGTGCCAGCAGCTTTTTAGGCAGGGGCTACGAGCAGTACTTC. It specifies CASSFLGRGYEQYF.

This clonotype was counted many times. The V gene is TRBV11-2, the J gene TRBJ2-7, with 9 bases lining up with TRBD2. The CDR3 runs to 15 residues. Per the germline V gene, CDR1 is SGHAT and CDR2 is FQNNGV. J lost 3 bases, V lost 0 bases, and 3 bases had no gene match. The CDR3 DNA follows: TGTGCCAGCAGCTTAGAAGCGGGGGGAAGCTACGAGCAGTACTTC. It encodes CASSLEAGGSYEQYF.

In its sample, this clonotype was seen a few times. The chain uses TRBV9 and TRBJ2-2; TRBD2 matches 7 bases. Trimming removed 0 bases from V and 1 base from J; junction bases left unmatched: 0. Germline CDR1 reads SGDLS; CDR2 reads YYNGEE. The CDR3 length is 15 residues. The CDR3 DNA reads TGTGCCAGCAGCGTAGGCGGGGGGAACACCGGGGAGCTGTTTTTT. It encodes CASSVGGGNTGELFF.

In its sample, this clonotype was seen many times. The chain combines TRBV24-1 with TRBJ2-3; 7 bases align to TRBD2. The CDR3 runs 16 residues. V shed 2 bases and J 2 bases; nucleotides not matched to a gene: 6. The V gene's germline CDR1 is KGHDR and CDR2 SFDVKD. This CDR3 is CATSDSRDYLTDTQYF. DNA of the CDR3: TGTGCCACCAGTGATTCCAGGGACTACCTCACAGATACGCAGTATTTT.

The V call is TRBV20-1, the J call TRBJ2-7; 7 bases fit TRBD1. Germline lookup yields CDR1 DFQATT and CDR2 SNEGSKA (reference sequence). The CDR3 consists of 14 residues. Trimming at V came to 0 bases and at J to 4 bases, leaving 6 bases not matched to a gene. The CDR3 here is CSARDRTGMYEQYF. CDR3 nucleotide sequence: TGCAGTGCTAGAGATAGGACAGGAATGTACGAGCAGTACTTC.

This clonotype was detected ten times or more. The chain joins TRBV5-1 to TRBJ2-1; 7 bases align to TRBD2. Germline V gene sequence: CDR1 SGHRS, CDR2 YFSETQ. V dropped 0 bases and J dropped 7; count of bases not matched to a gene: 4. This CDR3 contains 14 residues. In DNA, the CDR3 is TGCGCCAGCAGCTTGGCCGGGACTATGAATGAGCAGTTCTTC. This translates into CASSLAGTMNEQFF.

This clonotype occurred many times. This chain links TRBV28 with TRBJ2-7; D gene uncertain. Germline V lookup: CDR1 MDHEN, CDR2 SYDVKM. The germline V and J ends were trimmed by 5 bases and 3 bases, with 8 bases remaining between them. The CDR3 totals 12 residues. The CDR3 protein is CASSPAIYEQYF. The CDR3 nucleotides read TGTGCCAGCAGTCCGGCAATCTACGAGCAGTACTTC. Full variable domain (missing parts from reference TRBV28 and TRBJ2-7): DVKVTQSSRYLVKRTGEKVFLECVQDMDHENMFWYRQDPGLGLRLIYFSYDVKMKEKGDIPEGYSVSREKKERFSLILESASTNQTSMYLCASSPAIYEQYFGPGTRLTVT.

Of note for this clonotype: The missing conserved phenylalanine or tryptophan at the end of this CDR3 makes a read error likely. The chain links TRBV29-1 to TRBJ1-2; 8 nucleotides line up with TRBD1. Germline assignment: CDR1 SQVTM and CDR2 ANQGSEA. J lost 4 bases, V lost 8 bases, and 6 bases had no gene match. The CDR3 is 12 residues long. The CDR3 DNA sequence: TGCAGCTCAGGGGGCGACGGCTATGGCTACACCCTC. Protein product: CSSGGDGYGYTL.